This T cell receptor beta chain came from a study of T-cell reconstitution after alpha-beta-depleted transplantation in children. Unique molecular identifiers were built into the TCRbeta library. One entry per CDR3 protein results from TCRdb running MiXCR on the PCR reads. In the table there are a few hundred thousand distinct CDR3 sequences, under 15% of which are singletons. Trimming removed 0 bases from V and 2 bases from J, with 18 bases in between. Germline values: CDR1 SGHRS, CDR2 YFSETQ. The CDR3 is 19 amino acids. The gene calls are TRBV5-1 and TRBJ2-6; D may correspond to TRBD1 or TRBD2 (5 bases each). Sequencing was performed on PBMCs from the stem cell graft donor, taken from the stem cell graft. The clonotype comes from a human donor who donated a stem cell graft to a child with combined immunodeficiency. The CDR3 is CASSLATGRMVAGANVLTF. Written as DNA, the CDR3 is TGCGCCAGCAGCTTGGCGACGGGGCGGATGGTAGCTGGGGCCAACGTCCTGACTTTC.